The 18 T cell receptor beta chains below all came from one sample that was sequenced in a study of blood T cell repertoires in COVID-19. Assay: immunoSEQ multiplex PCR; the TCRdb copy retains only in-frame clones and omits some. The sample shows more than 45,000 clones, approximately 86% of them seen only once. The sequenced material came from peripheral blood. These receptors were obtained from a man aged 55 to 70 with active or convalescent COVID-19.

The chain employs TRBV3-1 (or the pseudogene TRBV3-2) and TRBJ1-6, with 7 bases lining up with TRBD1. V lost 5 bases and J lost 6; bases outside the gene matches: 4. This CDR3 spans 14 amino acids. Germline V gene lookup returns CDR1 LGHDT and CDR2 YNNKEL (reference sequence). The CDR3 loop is CASSWGQSNSPLHF. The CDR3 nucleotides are TGTGCCAGCAGCTGGGGACAGAGTAATTCACCCCTCCACTTT.

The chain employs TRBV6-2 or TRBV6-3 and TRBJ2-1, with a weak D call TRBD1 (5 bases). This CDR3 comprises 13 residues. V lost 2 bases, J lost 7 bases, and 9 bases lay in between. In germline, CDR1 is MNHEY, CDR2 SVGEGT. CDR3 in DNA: TGTGCCAGCAGTTACGGACCAGGGAATGAGCAGTTCTTC. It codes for CASSYGPGNEQFF.

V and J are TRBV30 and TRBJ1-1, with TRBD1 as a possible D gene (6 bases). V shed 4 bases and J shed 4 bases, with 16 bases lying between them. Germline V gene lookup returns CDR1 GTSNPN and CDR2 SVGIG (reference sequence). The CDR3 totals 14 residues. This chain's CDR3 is CAWKGTGGPTEAFF. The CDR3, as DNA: TGTGCCTGGAAAGGGACGGGGGGCCCCACTGAAGCTTTCTTT.

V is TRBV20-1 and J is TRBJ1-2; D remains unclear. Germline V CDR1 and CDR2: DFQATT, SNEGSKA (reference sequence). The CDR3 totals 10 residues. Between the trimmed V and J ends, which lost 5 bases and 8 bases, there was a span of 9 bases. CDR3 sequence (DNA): TGCAGTGCTCGATGGCTCGGCTACACCTTC. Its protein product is CSARWLGYTF.

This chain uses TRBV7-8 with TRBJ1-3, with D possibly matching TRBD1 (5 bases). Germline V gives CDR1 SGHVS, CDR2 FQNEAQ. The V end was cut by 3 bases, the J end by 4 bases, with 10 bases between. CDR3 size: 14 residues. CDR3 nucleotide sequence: TGTGCCAGCAGCTTCCCCCACAGGGGAAACACCATATATTTT. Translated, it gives CASSFPHRGNTIYF.

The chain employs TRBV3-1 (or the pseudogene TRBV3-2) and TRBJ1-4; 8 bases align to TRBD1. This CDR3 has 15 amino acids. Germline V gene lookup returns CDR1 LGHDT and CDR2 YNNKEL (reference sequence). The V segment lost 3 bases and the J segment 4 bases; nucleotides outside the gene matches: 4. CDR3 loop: CASSQSRGRNEKLFF. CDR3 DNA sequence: TGTGCCAGCAGCCAGAGCAGGGGGCGTAATGAAAAACTGTTTTTT.

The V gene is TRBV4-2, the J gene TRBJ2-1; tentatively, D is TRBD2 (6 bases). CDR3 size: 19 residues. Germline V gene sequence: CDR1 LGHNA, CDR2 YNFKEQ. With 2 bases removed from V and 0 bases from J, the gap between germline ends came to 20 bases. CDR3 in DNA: TGTGCCAGCAGCCAACCCTCCCGAGCGGGTAGGAGCTCCTACAATGAGCAGTTCTTC. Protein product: CASSQPSRAGRSSYNEQFF.

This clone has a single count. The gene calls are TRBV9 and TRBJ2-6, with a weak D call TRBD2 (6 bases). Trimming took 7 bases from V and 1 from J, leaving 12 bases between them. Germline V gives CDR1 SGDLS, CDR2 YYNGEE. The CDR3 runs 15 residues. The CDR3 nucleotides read TGTGCCAGCTCCGGGGGTCCGTCTGGGGCCAACGTCCTGACTTTC. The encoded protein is CASSGGPSGANVLTF. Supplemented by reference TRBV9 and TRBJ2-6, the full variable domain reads DSGVTQTPKHLITATGQRVTLRCSPRSGDLSVYWYQQSLDQGLQFLIQYYNGEERAKGNILERFSAQQFPDLHSELNLSSLELGDSALYFCASSGGPSGANVLTFGAGSRLTVL.

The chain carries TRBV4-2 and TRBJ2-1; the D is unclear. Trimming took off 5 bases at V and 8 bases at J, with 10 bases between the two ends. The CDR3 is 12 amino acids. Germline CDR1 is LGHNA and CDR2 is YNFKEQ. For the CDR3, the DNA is TGTGCCAGCAGCGCCCGACATCATGAGCAGTTCTTC. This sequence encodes CASSARHHEQFF.

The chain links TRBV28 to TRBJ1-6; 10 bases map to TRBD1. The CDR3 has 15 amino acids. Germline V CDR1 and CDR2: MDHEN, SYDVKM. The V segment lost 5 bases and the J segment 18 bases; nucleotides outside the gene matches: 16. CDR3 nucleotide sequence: TGTGCCAGCAGTCCTCTGAGTCCCGGGACAGGGGCCAGCCACTTT. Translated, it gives CASSPLSPGTGASHF. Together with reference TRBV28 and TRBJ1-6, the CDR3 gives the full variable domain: DVKVTQSSRYLVKRTGEKVFLECVQDMDHENMFWYRQDPGLGLRLIYFSYDVKMKEKGDIPEGYSVSREKKERFSLILESASTNQTSMYLCASSPLSPGTGASHFGNGTRLTVT.

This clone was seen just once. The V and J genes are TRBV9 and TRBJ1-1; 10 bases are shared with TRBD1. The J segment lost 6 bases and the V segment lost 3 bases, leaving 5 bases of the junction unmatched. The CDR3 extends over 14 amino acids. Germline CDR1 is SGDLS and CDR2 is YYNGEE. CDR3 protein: CASSGDRGTPEAFF. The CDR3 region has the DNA TGTGCCAGCAGCGGGGACAGGGGTACCCCTGAAGCTTTCTTT. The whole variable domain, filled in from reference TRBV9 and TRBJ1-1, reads DSGVTQTPKHLITATGQRVTLRCSPRSGDLSVYWYQQSLDQGLQFLIQYYNGEERAKGNILERFSAQQFPDLHSELNLSSLELGDSALYFCASSGDRGTPEAFFGQGTRLTVV.

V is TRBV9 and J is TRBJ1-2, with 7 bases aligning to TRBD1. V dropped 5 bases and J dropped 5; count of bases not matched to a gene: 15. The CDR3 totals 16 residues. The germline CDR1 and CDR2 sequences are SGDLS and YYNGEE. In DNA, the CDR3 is TGTGCCAGCAGGGGCCCCGTAACCGGGACAGATTATGGCTACACCTTC. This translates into CASRGPVTGTDYGYTF. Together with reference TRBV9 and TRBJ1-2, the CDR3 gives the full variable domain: DSGVTQTPKHLITATGQRVTLRCSPRSGDLSVYWYQQSLDQGLQFLIQYYNGEERAKGNILERFSAQQFPDLHSELNLSSLELGDSALYFCASRGPVTGTDYGYTFGSGTRLTVV.

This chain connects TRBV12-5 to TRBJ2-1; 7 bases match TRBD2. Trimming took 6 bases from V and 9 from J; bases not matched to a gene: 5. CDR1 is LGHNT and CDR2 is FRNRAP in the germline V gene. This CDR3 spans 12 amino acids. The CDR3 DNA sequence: TGTGCTAGTGGCACTGGGAGGGGTGAGCAGTTCTTC. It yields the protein CASGTGRGEQFF.

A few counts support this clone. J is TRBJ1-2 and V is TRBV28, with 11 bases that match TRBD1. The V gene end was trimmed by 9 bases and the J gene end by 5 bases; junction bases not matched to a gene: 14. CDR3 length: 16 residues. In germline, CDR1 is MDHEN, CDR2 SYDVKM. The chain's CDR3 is CASHRDRGFGRYGYTF. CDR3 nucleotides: TGTGCCAGTCACCGGGACAGGGGGTTTGGGCGGTATGGCTACACCTTC.

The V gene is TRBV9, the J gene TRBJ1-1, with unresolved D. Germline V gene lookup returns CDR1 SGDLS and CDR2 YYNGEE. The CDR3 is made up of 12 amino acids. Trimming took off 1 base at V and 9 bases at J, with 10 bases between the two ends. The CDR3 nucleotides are TGTGCCAGCAGCGTAACGGGTGGCCAAGCTTTCTTT. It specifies CASSVTGGQAFF.

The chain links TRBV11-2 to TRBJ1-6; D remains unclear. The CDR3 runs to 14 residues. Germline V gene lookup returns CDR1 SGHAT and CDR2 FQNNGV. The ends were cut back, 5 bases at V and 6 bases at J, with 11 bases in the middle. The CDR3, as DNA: TGTGCCAGCAGCGCGGCCCCGGCTAATTCACCCCTCCACTTT. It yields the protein CASSAAPANSPLHF.

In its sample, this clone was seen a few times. CDR3 loop: CAISEYGRSDSYNSPLHF. CDR3 nucleotide sequence: TGTGCCATCAGTGAGTACGGCAGGTCAGACTCCTATAATTCACCCCTCCACTTT. The rearrangement links TRBV10-3 to TRBJ1-6; D unresolved. CDR3 size: 18 residues. Trimming removed 1 base at V and 0 bases at J, with 13 bases between. Germline CDR1 reads ENHRY; CDR2 reads SYGVKD.

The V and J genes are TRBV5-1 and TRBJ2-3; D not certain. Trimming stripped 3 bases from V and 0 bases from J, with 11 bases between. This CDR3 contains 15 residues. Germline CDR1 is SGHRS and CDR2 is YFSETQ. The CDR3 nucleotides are TGCGCCAGCAGCTACCTGCCCGAGAGCACAGATACGCAGTATTTT. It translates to CASSYLPESTDTQYF. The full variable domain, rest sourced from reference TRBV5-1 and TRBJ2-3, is KAGVTQTPRYLIKTRGQQVTLSCSPISGHRSVSWYQQTPGQGLQFLFEYFSETQRNKGNFPGRFSGRQFSNSRSEMNVSTLELGDSALYLCASSYLPESTDTQYFGPGTRLTVL.